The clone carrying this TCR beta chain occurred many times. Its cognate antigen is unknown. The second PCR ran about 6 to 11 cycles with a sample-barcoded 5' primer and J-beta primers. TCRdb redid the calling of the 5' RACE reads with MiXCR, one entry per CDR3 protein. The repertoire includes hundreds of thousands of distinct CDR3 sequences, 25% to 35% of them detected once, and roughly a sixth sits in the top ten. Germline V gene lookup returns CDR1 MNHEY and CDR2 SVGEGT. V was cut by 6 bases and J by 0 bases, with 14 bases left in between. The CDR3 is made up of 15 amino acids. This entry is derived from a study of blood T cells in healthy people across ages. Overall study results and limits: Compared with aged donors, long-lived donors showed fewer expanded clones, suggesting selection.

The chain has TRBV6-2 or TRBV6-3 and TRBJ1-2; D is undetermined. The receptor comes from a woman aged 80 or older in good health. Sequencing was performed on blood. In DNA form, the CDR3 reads TGTGCCAGCAGCACCTGGAATACAGCTAACTATGGCTACACCTTC. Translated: CASSTWNTANYGYTF.